The 8 T cell receptor beta chains listed next were all sequenced from one sample in a study of shared clonotypes between healthy human individuals. CD45RO-negative cells were positively selected for CCR7, leaving out terminally differentiated effector memory CD45RA+ cells. The data were produced by immunoSEQ multiplex PCR, yet TCRdb's version contains in-frame clones alone and is incomplete. Of about 1.9 million clones detected, roughly 93% appear once; the ten largest clones hold around 1.7%. The material sequenced was naive CD8+ T cells from PBMCs. The source is a man aged 18 to 30 in good health. Some clones in this sample may be carry-over from other donors' samples.

The chain uses TRBV2 and TRBJ2-1, with 8 bases matching TRBD2. The CDR3 covers 14 residues. Germline CDR1 and CDR2: SNHLY and FYNNEI. V trimming: 8 bases; J trimming: 5 bases; junction bases outside the gene matches: 8. The CDR3 region is CASWAGLADNEQFF. The CDR3 DNA reads TGTGCCAGCTGGGCTGGACTAGCCGACAATGAGCAGTTCTTC. Using reference TRBV2 and TRBJ2-1 for the parts outside the CDR3, the full variable domain is EPEVTQTPSHQVTQMGQEVILRCVPISNHLYFYWYRQILGQKVEFLVSFYNNEISEKSEIFDDQFSVERPDGSNFTLKIRSTKLEDSAMYFCASWAGLADNEQFFGPGTRLTVL.

The chain employs TRBV19 and TRBJ1-1, with no clear D. Per germline, CDR1 LNHDA and CDR2 SQIVND (reference sequence). Trimming cost V 0 bases and J 4 bases, with 12 bases left between them. This CDR3 is 15 amino acids long. DNA of the CDR3: TGTGCCAGTAGTATAGATCGGTTGGGAGCCACTGAAGCTTTCTTT. Translated: CASSIDRLGATEAFF.

This clone was observed a single time. This chain links TRBV9 with TRBJ2-3, with D unresolved. Germline V gives CDR1 SGDLS, CDR2 YYNGEE. This CDR3 is 16 amino acids long. V lost 4 bases and J lost 6, with 21 bases in between. CDR3 nucleotides: TGTGCCAGCAGCCCCCAATCTTTGGCCCTAGGGGATACGCAGTATTTT. Translation gives CASSPQSLALGDTQYF.

The rearrangement joins TRBV2 to TRBJ1-5; TRBD1 might be the D (6 bases). Germline V lookup: CDR1 SNHLY, CDR2 FYNNEI. The length of the CDR3 is 14 residues. V lost 6 bases to trimming and J lost 3 bases, with 12 bases between them. DNA of the CDR3: TGTGCCAGCAGAGGCAGGGGCTACAATCAGCCCCAGCATTTT. Residues: CASRGRGYNQPQHF.

The rearrangement uses TRBV28 and TRBJ2-3; D is unclear. The CDR3 totals 18 residues. V was trimmed by 3 bases and J by 2 bases, leaving 21 bases between them. Germline CDR1 is MDHEN and CDR2 is SYDVKM. The CDR3 region has the DNA TGTGCCAGCAGTTTGGCTCCTTCGGCAGCCCTATTCACAGATACGCAGTATTTT. Its protein product is CASSLAPSAALFTDTQYF. Combining the CDR3 with reference TRBV28 and TRBJ2-3 gives the whole variable domain DVKVTQSSRYLVKRTGEKVFLECVQDMDHENMFWYRQDPGLGLRLIYFSYDVKMKEKGDIPEGYSVSREKKERFSLILESASTNQTSMYLCASSLAPSAALFTDTQYFGPGTRLTVL.

J is TRBJ2-7 and V is TRBV11-2, with TRBD2 as a possible D gene (6 bases). From germline, CDR1 is SGHAT and CDR2 FQNNGV. With 5 bases removed from V and 2 bases from J, the gap between germline ends came to 19 bases. This CDR3 is 16 amino acids long. The CDR3 protein is CASSPTWGVPTYEQYF. DNA for the CDR3: TGTGCCAGCAGCCCCACCTGGGGGGTCCCCACCTACGAGCAGTACTTC.

This rearrangement joins TRBV9 to TRBJ1-3; 10 bases fit TRBD1. Germline loops: CDR1 SGDLS, CDR2 YYNGEE. This CDR3 is 19 amino acids long. The V gene end was trimmed by 4 bases and the J gene end by 2 bases; junction bases not matched to a gene: 15. The CDR3, as DNA: TGTGCCAGCAGCTCCTTAACCGGGACAGGGGAAGGACCTGGAAACACCATATATTTT. This encodes CASSSLTGTGEGPGNTIYF.

This clone occurred once. The chain carries TRBV10-2 and TRBJ2-1; the match to TRBD1 covers 8 bases. Germline assignment: CDR1 WSHSY and CDR2 SAAADI. V was pared by 7 bases and J by 6 bases, with 14 bases of the junction left unmatched. The CDR3 consists of 16 residues. For the CDR3, the DNA is TGCGCCAGCACCCCAACGACAGGGGTATCCCTCAATGAGCAGTTCTTC. Translation gives CASTPTTGVSLNEQFF.